Following are 21 T cell receptor beta chains from one sample sequenced in a study of T cell responses to AZD1222 COVID-19 vaccine. Method: immunoSEQ multiplex PCR; TCRdb's copy keeps in-frame clones and lacks some. The sample has about 130,000 clones, roughly 87% seen once. The material sequenced was peripheral blood, taken on day 0 of AZD1222 vaccination. These receptors all come from an adult in good health.

A remark on this clone: Other DNA sequences in this sample translate to the same CDR3. The chain is built from TRBV18 and TRBJ1-5; D gene uncertain. V lost 3 bases to trimming and J lost 3 bases, with 12 bases between them. The germline V gene has CDR1 KGHSH and CDR2 LQKENI. CDR3 size: 15 residues. CDR3 sequence (DNA): TGTGCCAGCTCACCGCCGGGGATCGACAATCAGCCCCAGCATTTT. It is translated as CASSPPGIDNQPQHF.

The chain recombines TRBV18 with TRBJ2-7; D is unclear. This CDR3 is 14 amino acids long. Trimming took 3 bases from V and 0 from J, leaving 9 bases between them. The germline gives CDR1 KGHSH, CDR2 LQKENI. CDR3 sequence reads: CASSPLPSSYEQYF. Written as DNA, the CDR3 is TGTGCCAGCTCACCCCTCCCGAGCTCCTACGAGCAGTACTTC.

The chain employs TRBV6-1 and TRBJ1-5; no reliable D call. The germline gives CDR1 MNHNS, CDR2 SASEGT. The V end lost 5 bases, the J end lost 7 bases, and 9 bases lay between the germline ends. This CDR3 has 12 amino acids. CDR3 sequence (DNA): TGTGCCAGCAGTTTCAGGTACCAGCCCCAGCATTTT. This sequence encodes CASSFRYQPQHF.

The chain employs TRBV1 and TRBJ2-7; the table's D call of TRBD2 was not tested on the DNA. TRBV1 is recorded as a pseudogene. This CDR3 has 13 residues. The CDR3 loop is CTSRAPRAYEQYF. DNA for the CDR3: TGCACCAGCAGAGCGCCCCGAGCCTACGAGCAGTACTTC.

The chain recombines TRBV7-9 with TRBJ1-2; 12 positions agree with TRBD1. J lost 3 bases, V lost 1 base, and 6 bases had no gene match. This CDR3 comprises 17 residues. CDR1 SEHNR and CDR2 FQNEAQ come from the germline V gene (reference sequence). The CDR3 protein is CASSLEGTGGADYGYTF. As DNA, the CDR3 is TGTGCCAGCAGCTTAGAGGGGACAGGGGGCGCCGACTATGGCTACACCTTC.

The chain combines TRBV12-5 with TRBJ1-2, with D uncertain. Germline CDR1 and CDR2: LGHNT and FRNRAP. V was shortened by 6 bases and J by 4 bases, with 15 bases between the two germline ends. CDR3 length: 14 residues. The CDR3 region is CASGRDTTGYGYTF. CDR3 in DNA: TGTGCTAGTGGCCGCGACACGACGGGCTATGGCTACACCTTC.

The chain links TRBV18 to TRBJ1-1; tentatively, D is TRBD1 (5 bases). Germline V gives CDR1 KGHSH, CDR2 LQKENI. CDR3 length: 13 residues. V lost 5 bases and J 0 bases, leaving 7 bases between the germline ends. Written as DNA, the CDR3 is TGTGCCAGCTCAGGGGACCTGAACACTGAAGCTTTCTTT. Translated, it gives CASSGDLNTEAFF.

V is TRBV4-2 and J is TRBJ1-2; D gene unclear. The germline V and J ends were trimmed by 4 bases and 8 bases, with 17 bases remaining between them. Germline V lookup: CDR1 LGHNA, CDR2 YNFKEQ. This CDR3 is built from 14 residues. CDR3 coding DNA: TGTGCCAGCAGCCCCGAAGAGTCCTATCGGGGCTACACCTTC. Amino acid sequence: CASSPEESYRGYTF.

The rearrangement uses TRBV12-3 or TRBV12-4 and TRBJ2-3, with D possibly matching TRBD2 (5 bases). CDR3 length: 12 amino acids. V dropped 7 bases and J dropped 1 base, with 6 bases sitting between them. DNA of the CDR3: TGTGCCAGCACCGGGGGCACAGATACGCAGTATTTT. It is translated as CASTGGTDTQYF.

V is TRBV28 and J is TRBJ1-1; D is unresolved. This CDR3 comprises 14 residues. The V end was cut by 5 bases, the J end by 0 bases, with 10 bases between. CDR1 is MDHEN, CDR2 SYDVKM, per germline. The CDR3 coding sequence is TGTGCCAGCAGTGGATCGTCCATGAACACTGAAGCTTTCTTT. Protein sequence: CASSGSSMNTEAFF.

V is TRBV5-4 and J is TRBJ1-2; D may be TRBD1 (5 bases). The CDR3 is 12 amino acids. V lost 2 bases to trimming and J lost 6 bases, with 8 bases between them. Germline V gene lookup returns CDR1 SGHNT and CDR2 YYREEE (reference sequence). This chain's CDR3 is CASSLRGNGYTF. CDR3 sequence (DNA): TGTGCCAGCAGCTTAAGGGGAAATGGCTACACCTTC.

This sequence joins TRBV6-1 and TRBJ2-7, with a weak D call TRBD1 (6 bases). The V end was cut by 5 bases, the J end by 12 bases, with 17 bases between. The CDR3 totals 12 residues. In germline, CDR1 is MNHNS, CDR2 SASEGT. CDR3 nucleotide sequence: TGTGCCAGCAGTACGTACAGGGAAATTACGTACTTC. It codes for CASSTYREITYF.

This sequence joins TRBV6-5 and TRBJ1-1, with 11 bases aligning to TRBD1. Germline V gene sequence: CDR1 MNHEY, CDR2 SVGAGI. The CDR3 is made up of 13 amino acids. V was pared by 6 bases and J by 4 bases, with 1 base of the junction left unmatched. CDR3 DNA sequence: TGTGCCAGCAGGGACAGGGGGCTCACTGAAGCTTTCTTT. This translates into CASRDRGLTEAFF.

This sequence joins TRBV19 and TRBJ1-2; no definite D call. Germline V gene data show CDR1 as LNHDA and CDR2 as SQIVND (reference sequence). This CDR3 contains 13 residues. The V end was cut by 5 bases, the J end by 8 bases, with 15 bases between. CDR3 in amino acids: CASSDGQERGYTF. For the CDR3, the DNA is TGTGCCAGTAGTGATGGGCAGGAGCGGGGCTACACCTTC.

The chain has TRBV12-3 or TRBV12-4 and TRBJ2-5; unclear D gene. Trimming took 6 bases from V and 1 from J, leaving 9 bases between them. The CDR3 has 13 amino acids. Here the CDR3 DNA reads TGTGCCAGCAGCTGGACGGCCCAAGAGACCCAGTACTTC. Translating it yields CASSWTAQETQYF.

V is TRBV6-5 and J is TRBJ1-1; D might be TRBD1 (5 bases). CDR3 length: 14 amino acids. Trimming removed 3 bases from V and 0 bases from J, with 8 bases in between. The germline CDR1 and CDR2 sequences are MNHEY and SVGAGI. The CDR3: CASSYGGMNTEAFF. For the CDR3, the DNA is TGTGCCAGCAGTTATGGGGGGATGAACACTGAAGCTTTCTTT.

This sequence joins TRBV3-1 (or the pseudogene TRBV3-2) and TRBJ1-2, with TRBD1 matching over 7 bases. Germline-derived CDR1 and CDR2 are LGHDT and YNNKEL (reference sequence). The CDR3 sequence is 15 residues long. The V segment lost 6 bases and the J segment 4 bases; nucleotides outside the gene matches: 11. CDR3 in DNA: TGTGCCAGCAGACCCCCTGGCAGGGGGGCCTATGGCTACACCTTC. As protein: CASRPPGRGAYGYTF.

CDR3 in DNA: TGTGCCAGTAGTATAGATCGCCAGTCCTCACCCCTCCACTTT. Residues: CASSIDRQSSPLHF. The rearrangement joins TRBV19 to TRBJ1-6, with D uncertain. The CDR3 is made up of 14 amino acids. Germline V gives CDR1 LNHDA, CDR2 SQIVND (reference sequence). V shed 0 bases and J shed 10 bases, with 10 bases lying between them.

V and J are TRBV20-1 and TRBJ1-4, with TRBD1 matching over 8 bases. There are 18 residues in the CDR3. Germline V gene data show CDR1 as DFQATT and CDR2 as SNEGSKA (reference sequence). V shed 3 bases, J shed 0 bases, and the junction held 12 bases outside the gene matches. The CDR3 reads CSASTAGQVFATNEKLFF. CDR3 in DNA: TGCAGTGCTAGTACCGCGGGACAGGTCTTTGCAACTAATGAAAAACTGTTTTTT.

The V and J genes are TRBV6-2 or TRBV6-3 and TRBJ1-1; D call uncertain. This CDR3 has 13 amino acids. Germline V gene data show CDR1 as MNHEY and CDR2 as SVGEGT. Trimming removed 3 bases at V and 4 bases at J, with 9 bases between. In DNA, the CDR3 is TGTGCCAGCAGTTATGGTCATGTCACTGAAGCTTTCTTT. Encoded protein: CASSYGHVTEAFF.

The rearrangement uses TRBV21-1 and TRBJ2-7. TRBV21-1 is tagged as a pseudogene. The CDR3 contains 12 residues. The CDR3 sequence: CASVSVRHKQYF. Written as DNA, the CDR3 is TGTGCCAGCGTTTCGGTAAGGCACAAGCAGTACTTC.